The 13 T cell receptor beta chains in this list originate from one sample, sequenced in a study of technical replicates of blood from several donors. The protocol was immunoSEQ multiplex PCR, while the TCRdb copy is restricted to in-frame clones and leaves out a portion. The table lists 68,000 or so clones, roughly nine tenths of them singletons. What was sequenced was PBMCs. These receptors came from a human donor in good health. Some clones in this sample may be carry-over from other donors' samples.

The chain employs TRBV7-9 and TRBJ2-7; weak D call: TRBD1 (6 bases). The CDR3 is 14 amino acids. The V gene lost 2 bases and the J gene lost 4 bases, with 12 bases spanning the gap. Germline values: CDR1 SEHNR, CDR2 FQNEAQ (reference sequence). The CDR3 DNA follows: TGTGCCAGCAGCTTAAGAGGGGGAATTTACGAGCAGTACTTC. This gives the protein CASSLRGGIYEQYF.

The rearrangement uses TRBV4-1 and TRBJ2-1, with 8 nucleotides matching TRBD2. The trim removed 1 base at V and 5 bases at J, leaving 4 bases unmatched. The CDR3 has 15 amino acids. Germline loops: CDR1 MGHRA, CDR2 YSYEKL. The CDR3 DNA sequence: TGCGCCAGCAGCCAAGTTGCGGGGGGCCACAATGAGCAGTTCTTC. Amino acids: CASSQVAGGHNEQFF.

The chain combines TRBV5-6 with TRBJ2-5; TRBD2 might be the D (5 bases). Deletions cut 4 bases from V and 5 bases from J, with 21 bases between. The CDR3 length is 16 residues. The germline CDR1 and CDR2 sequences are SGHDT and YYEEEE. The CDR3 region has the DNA TGTGCCAGCAGCCTCGGAGGTGTCCACCGAACGGAGACCCAGTACTTC. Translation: CASSLGGVHRTETQYF.

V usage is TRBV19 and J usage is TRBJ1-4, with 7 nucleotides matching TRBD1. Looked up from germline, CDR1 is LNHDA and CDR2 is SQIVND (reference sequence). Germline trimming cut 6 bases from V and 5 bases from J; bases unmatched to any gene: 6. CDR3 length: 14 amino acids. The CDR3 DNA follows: TGTGCCAGTAGCGACAGGGATGGGAATGAAAAACTGTTTTTT. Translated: CASSDRDGNEKLFF.

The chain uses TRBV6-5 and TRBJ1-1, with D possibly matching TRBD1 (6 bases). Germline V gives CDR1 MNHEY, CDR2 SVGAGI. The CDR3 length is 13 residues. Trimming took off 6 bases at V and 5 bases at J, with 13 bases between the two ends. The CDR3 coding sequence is TGTGCCAGCAGACTTTCAGGGGTTACTGAAGCTTTCTTT. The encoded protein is CASRLSGVTEAFF.

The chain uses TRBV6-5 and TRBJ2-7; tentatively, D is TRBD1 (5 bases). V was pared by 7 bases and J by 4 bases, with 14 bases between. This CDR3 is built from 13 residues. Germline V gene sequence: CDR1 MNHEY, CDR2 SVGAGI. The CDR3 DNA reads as TGTGCCAGCAAGGGGTGGCAGGCGTACGAGCAGTACTTC. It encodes CASKGWQAYEQYF.

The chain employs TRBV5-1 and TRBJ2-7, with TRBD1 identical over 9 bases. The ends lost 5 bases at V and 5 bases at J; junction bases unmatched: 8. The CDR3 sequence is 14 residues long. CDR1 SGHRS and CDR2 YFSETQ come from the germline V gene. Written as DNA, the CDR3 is TGCGCCAGCAGGGCCGGGACAGGGCGCGACGAGCAGTACTTC. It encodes CASRAGTGRDEQYF.

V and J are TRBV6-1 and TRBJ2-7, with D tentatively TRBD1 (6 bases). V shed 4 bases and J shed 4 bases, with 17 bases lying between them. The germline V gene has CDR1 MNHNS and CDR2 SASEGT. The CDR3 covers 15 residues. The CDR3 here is CASSVRDQGPYEQYF. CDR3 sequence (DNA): TGTGCCAGCAGTGTCCGGGACCAGGGGCCTTACGAGCAGTACTTC.

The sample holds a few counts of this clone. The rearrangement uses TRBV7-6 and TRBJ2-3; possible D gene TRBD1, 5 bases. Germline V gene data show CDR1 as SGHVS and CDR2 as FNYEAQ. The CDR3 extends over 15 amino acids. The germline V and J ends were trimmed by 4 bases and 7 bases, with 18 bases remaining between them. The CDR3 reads CASSSGQPPGYTQYF. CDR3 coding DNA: TGTGCCAGCAGCTCTGGACAACCTCCCGGGTATACGCAGTATTTT.

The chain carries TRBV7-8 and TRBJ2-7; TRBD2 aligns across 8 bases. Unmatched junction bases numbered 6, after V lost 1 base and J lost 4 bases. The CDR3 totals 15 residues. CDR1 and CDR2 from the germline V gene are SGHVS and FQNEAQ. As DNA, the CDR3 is TGTGCCAGCAGCTTAGAGGCGGGGGGAAGTTACGAGCAGTACTTC. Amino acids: CASSLEAGGSYEQYF.

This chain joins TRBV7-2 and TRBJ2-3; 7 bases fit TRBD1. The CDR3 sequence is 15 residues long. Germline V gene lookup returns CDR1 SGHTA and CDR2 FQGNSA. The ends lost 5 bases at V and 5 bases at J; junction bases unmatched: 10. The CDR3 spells CASSPDRAGKDTQYF. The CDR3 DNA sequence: TGTGCCAGCAGCCCAGACAGGGCAGGTAAAGATACGCAGTATTTT.

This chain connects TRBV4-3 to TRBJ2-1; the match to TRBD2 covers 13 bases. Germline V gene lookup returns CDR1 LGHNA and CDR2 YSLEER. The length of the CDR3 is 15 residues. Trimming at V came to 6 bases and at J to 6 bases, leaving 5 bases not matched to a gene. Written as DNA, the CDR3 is TGCGCCAGCAGTCGGACTAGCGGGAGCATCAATGAGCAGTTCTTC. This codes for CASSRTSGSINEQFF.

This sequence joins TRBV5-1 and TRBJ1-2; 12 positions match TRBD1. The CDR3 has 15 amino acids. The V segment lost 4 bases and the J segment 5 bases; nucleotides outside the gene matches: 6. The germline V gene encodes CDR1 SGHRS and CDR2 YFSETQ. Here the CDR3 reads CASSAGDRGRYGYTF. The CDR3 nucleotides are TGCGCCAGCAGCGCCGGGGACAGGGGGCGTTATGGCTACACCTTC.